The 28 T cell receptor beta chains below all came from one sample that was sequenced in a study of T-cell reconstitution after alpha-beta-depleted transplantation in children (TCRdb year 2016). Taken with the paper, the label for treatment or condition translates to: allogeneic hematopoietic cell transplantation with graft depleted of TCRalphabeta T cells and CD19 B cells. Library construction relied on PCR. This sample was sequenced with an Illumina HiSeq 2500. TCR library preparation used molecular barcoding, with unique molecular identifiers applied to normalize quantification of the TCRbeta repertoire. TCRdb trimmed public reads at Q25 via fastp, called clones via MiXCR and kept in-frame beta chains. A single entry per CDR3 protein holds the most common genes and DNA from its merged rows. The sample yields around 450,000 distinct CDR3 sequences; more than 9% were counted once. Roughly 2% of the sample belongs to the ten largest clones.

The sequencing used PBMCs, collected before TCRalphabeta/CD19-depleted stem cell transplant. Every receptor here comes from a child aged 2-15 years with inherited bone marrow failure, due to receive a stem cell transplant.

This clonotype was detected many times. V is TRBV28 and J is TRBJ2-7, with 7 positions matching TRBD1. CDR1 is MDHEN, CDR2 SYDVKM, per germline. The CDR3 totals 14 residues. V shed 5 bases and J 6 bases; nucleotides not matched to a gene: 10. CDR3 sequence reads: CASSLPRDRGEQYF. Written as DNA, the CDR3 is TGTGCCAGCAGTCTTCCTCGGGACAGAGGCGAGCAGTACTTC.

This clonotype has a count of ten or more. The V gene is TRBV20-1, the J gene TRBJ2-5; 9 positions agree with TRBD2. V shed 6 bases, J shed 0 bases, and the junction held 14 bases outside the gene matches. CDR3 length equals 17 residues. Germline V gene data show CDR1 as DFQATT and CDR2 as SNEGSKA (reference sequence). CDR3 sequence (DNA): TGCAGTGCCAGCGGGCGAACTAGCGGGCAATACCAAGAGACCCAGTACTTC. Residues: CSASGRTSGQYQETQYF.

Only a few counts were recorded for this clonotype. CDR3 residues: CASSLASTGVFYEQYF. The CDR3 DNA sequence: TGTGCCAGCAGCTTAGCGTCCACAGGGGTCTTCTACGAGCAGTACTTC. V usage is TRBV7-8 and J usage is TRBJ2-7; 7 bases align to TRBD1. The CDR3 extends over 16 amino acids. CDR1 is SGHVS, CDR2 FQNEAQ, per germline. After removal of 0 bases from V and 3 bases from J, the junction contained 8 bases not matched to a gene.

The sample holds a few counts of this clonotype. This chain links TRBV28 with TRBJ2-3, with TRBD2 as a possible D gene (6 bases). CDR3 length equals 14 residues. The germline V gene encodes CDR1 MDHEN and CDR2 SYDVKM. V was clipped by 7 bases and J by 0 bases, with 11 bases between them. The CDR3 loop is CASIPGLSTDTQYF. DNA for the CDR3: TGTGCCAGCATCCCGGGACTTAGCACAGATACGCAGTATTTT.

This clonotype was seen ten or more times. This chain joins TRBV2 and TRBJ2-1; D is ambiguous. The V gene's germline CDR1 is SNHLY and CDR2 FYNNEI. CDR3 length equals 11 residues. V lost 8 bases and J 3 bases, leaving 5 bases between the germline ends. CDR3 residues: CASVVYNEQFF. The CDR3 coding sequence is TGTGCCAGCGTAGTCTACAATGAGCAGTTCTTC. Looking up the rest from reference TRBV2 and TRBJ2-1 gives the full variable domain: EPEVTQTPSHQVTQMGQEVILRCVPISNHLYFYWYRQILGQKVEFLVSFYNNEISEKSEIFDDQFSVERPDGSNFTLKIRSTKLEDSAMYFCASVVYNEQFFGPGTRLTVL.

The chain carries TRBV6-5 and TRBJ2-7, with TRBD1 identical over 8 bases. Trimming cost V 4 bases and J 5 bases; bases outside gene matches: 4. From germline, CDR1 is MNHEY and CDR2 SVGAGI. The CDR3 covers 13 residues. In nucleotides, the CDR3 is TGTGCCAGCAGTTTGAGGGACAGGAACGAGCAGTACTTC. Amino acid sequence: CASSLRDRNEQYF.

V usage is TRBV19 and J usage is TRBJ2-1; 8 nucleotides align to TRBD2. Germline V gives CDR1 LNHDA, CDR2 SQIVND (reference sequence). The V segment lost 5 bases and the J segment 10 bases; nucleotides outside the gene matches: 4. The CDR3 totals 12 residues. The CDR3 DNA reads as TGTGCCAGTAGTCCGGCGGGAGGCGAGCAGTTCTTC. Translation: CASSPAGGEQFF.

This clonotype was counted between two and nine times. This chain connects TRBV19 to TRBJ1-5, with D possibly TRBD1 on 6 matching bases. Germline V gene sequence: CDR1 LNHDA, CDR2 SQIVND (reference sequence). V lost 2 bases and J 6 bases, leaving 14 bases between the germline ends. The CDR3 sequence is 15 residues long. CDR3 coding DNA: TGTGCCAGTAGTATACAACCCCGGGGGCCTCAGCCCCAGCATTTT. It yields the protein CASSIQPRGPQPQHF.

The genes are TRBV7-9 and TRBJ2-4; the D is unclear. CDR3 length: 14 residues. Trimming shortened V by 1 base and J by 9 bases, and 13 bases separated the two germline ends. Looked up from germline, CDR1 is SEHNR and CDR2 is FQNEAQ (reference sequence). CDR3 DNA: TGTGCCAGCAGCTTAGTCCTAAGTGACGGCATTCAGTACTTC. Translated, it gives CASSLVLSDGIQYF.

This clonotype was seen many times. The V call is TRBV12-3 or TRBV12-4, the J call TRBJ2-1; 15 bases are shared with TRBD2. CDR3 length: 16 residues. The trim removed 6 bases at V and 6 bases at J, leaving 6 bases unmatched. CDR3 coding DNA: TGTGCCAGCAGCTCCGGGACTAGCGGGAGGACCAATGAGCAGTTCTTC. Its protein product is CASSSGTSGRTNEQFF.

This chain connects TRBV10-3 to TRBJ2-3; tentative D call: TRBD2 (6 bases). The CDR3 totals 15 residues. Trimming took off 2 bases at V and 1 base at J, with 10 bases between the two ends. The V gene's germline CDR1 is ENHRY and CDR2 SYGVKD. The CDR3 region is CAISEGGARTDTQYF. DNA for the CDR3: TGTGCCATCAGTGAGGGCGGGGCCCGCACAGATACGCAGTATTTT.

This clonotype has at least ten counts. This rearrangement joins TRBV14 to TRBJ2-1, with D tentatively TRBD1 (5 bases). Trimming removed 4 bases from V and 0 bases from J, with 10 bases in between. This CDR3 contains 15 residues. CDR1 is SGHDN and CDR2 is FVKESK in the germline V gene. In DNA, the CDR3 is TGTGCCAGCAGCCCCGTCAGGGACTCCTACAATGAGCAGTTCTTC. As protein: CASSPVRDSYNEQFF.

This clonotype was detected ten times or more. J is TRBJ2-3 and V is TRBV30; the match to TRBD2 covers 12 bases. Germline V gives CDR1 GTSNPN, CDR2 SVGIG (reference sequence). The CDR3 is 14 residues long. The V segment lost 3 bases and the J segment 6 bases; nucleotides outside the gene matches: 4. The CDR3 region is CAWSAGTSGDTQYF. The CDR3, as DNA: TGTGCCTGGAGCGCAGGGACTAGCGGGGATACGCAGTATTTT.

The rearrangement links TRBV12-3 or TRBV12-4 to TRBJ2-7; maybe TRBD2 (5 bases). V was trimmed by 6 bases and J by 6 bases, leaving 15 bases between them. This CDR3 is 13 amino acids long. The CDR3 region has the DNA TGTGCCAGCAGGCGAGGCGGCGAGGGCGAGCAGTACTTC. As protein: CASRRGGEGEQYF.

To note about this clonotype: With a much larger clone just one base away, this may be a read error. V and J are TRBV3-1 and TRBJ2-7, with 10 bases identical to TRBD1. The CDR3 extends over 18 amino acids. The junction had 22 bases not matched to a gene; V was cut back by 8 bases and J by 6 bases. CDR1 is LGHDT, CDR2 YNNKEL, per germline (reference sequence). CDR3 residues: CASGYKKAGQGVFREQYF. Here the CDR3 DNA reads TGTGCCAGCGGCTATAAAAAGGCCGGACAGGGGGTTTTCCGCGAGCAGTACTTC.

This clonotype was seen ten or more times. CDR3 coding DNA: TGCAGCGTTGTTGGGGGTAGTGAGTTCTTC. Translating gives CSVVGGSEFF. J is TRBJ2-1 and V is TRBV29-1, with D perhaps matching TRBD1 or TRBD2 (5 bases each). Germline CDR1 and CDR2: SQVTM and ANQGSEA. The CDR3 sequence is 10 residues long. V was trimmed by 4 bases and J by 14 bases, leaving 12 bases between them.

This clonotype has just a few counts. The chain carries TRBV9 and TRBJ2-7; D is uncertain. CDR1 and CDR2 (germline): SGDLS, YYNGEE. Trimming took off 4 bases at V and 4 bases at J, with 15 bases between the two ends. The CDR3 spans 14 residues. In nucleotides, the CDR3 is TGTGCCAGCAGCCCCTCGCCTGGGAATTACGAGCAGTACTTC. This sequence encodes CASSPSPGNYEQYF.

This clonotype appeared many times. V is TRBV24-1 and J is TRBJ1-5; no definite D call. Germline CDR1 and CDR2: KGHDR and SFDVKD. Trimming pared 9 bases from V and 5 bases from J, leaving 7 bases between. The CDR3 loop spans 11 amino acids. The CDR3 loop reads CATAGDQPQHF. CDR3 bases: TGTGCCACCGCAGGAGATCAGCCCCAGCATTTT.

The sample holds many counts of this clonotype. The gene calls are TRBV15 and TRBJ2-1; TRBD1 matches at 7 bases. The CDR3 covers 16 residues. Unmatched junction bases numbered 10, after V lost 3 bases and J lost 5 bases. Looked up from germline, CDR1 is LNHNV and CDR2 is YYDKDF (reference sequence). The CDR3, as DNA: TGTGCCACCAGCAGCCAGGTAGGGGGCGGAAACAATGAGCAGTTCTTC. Translation: CATSSQVGGGNNEQFF. The full variable domain, rest sourced from reference TRBV15 and TRBJ2-1, is DAMVIQNPRYQVTQFGKPVTLSCSQTLNHNVMYWYQQKSSQAPKLLFHYYDKDFNNEADTPDNFQSRRPNTSFCFLDIRSPGLGDTAMYLCATSSQVGGGNNEQFFGPGTRLTVL.

The sample holds many counts of this clonotype. The genes are TRBV29-1 and TRBJ2-3, with D possibly matching TRBD1 (5 bases). V lost 4 bases and J 6 bases, leaving 11 bases between the germline ends. The germline CDR1 and CDR2 sequences are SQVTM and ANQGSEA. CDR3 size: 12 residues. CDR3 residues: CSVGASGDTQYF. DNA of the CDR3: TGCAGCGTTGGAGCCTCAGGGGATACGCAGTATTTT.

This clonotype turned up a few times. This chain connects TRBV11-2 to TRBJ2-1; D not resolved. Deletions cut 5 bases from V and 7 bases from J, with 12 bases between. The V gene's germline CDR1 is SGHAT and CDR2 FQNNGV. CDR3 length: 13 residues. CDR3: CASSDAVLNEQFF. In DNA, the CDR3 is TGTGCCAGCAGCGACGCAGTTTTGAATGAGCAGTTCTTC.

This clonotype appeared many times. The gene calls are TRBV5-6 and TRBJ2-1, with D possibly TRBD2 on 5 matching bases. Germline CDR1 SGHDT, CDR2 YYEEEE. CDR3 length: 14 residues. The ends were cut back, 5 bases at V and 2 bases at J, with 11 bases in the middle. CDR3 in DNA: TGTGCCAGCAGTAGGACTCCTACCTACAATGAGCAGTTCTTC. It specifies CASSRTPTYNEQFF. Based on the CDR3 plus reference TRBV5-6 and TRBJ2-1, the full variable domain is DAGVTQSPTHLIKTRGQQVTLRCSPKSGHDTVSWYQQALGQGPQFIFQYYEEEERQRGNFPDRFSGHQFPNYSSELNVNALLLGDSALYLCASSRTPTYNEQFFGPGTRLTVL.

The chain combines TRBV30 with TRBJ2-1; TRBD2 matches 7 bases. The germline V gene has CDR1 GTSNPN and CDR2 SVGIG (reference sequence). The length of the CDR3 is 11 residues. V trimming: 8 bases; J trimming: 10 bases; junction bases outside the gene matches: 8. CDR3 bases: TGTGCCAGCGGGACTGAAGGGGAGCAGTTCTTC. It is translated as CASGTEGEQFF.

The chain links TRBV20-1 to TRBJ2-1; 8 nucleotides match TRBD1. The CDR3 spans 17 residues. The germline gives CDR1 DFQATT, CDR2 SNEGSKA (reference sequence). After removal of 3 bases from V and 2 bases from J, the junction contained 12 bases not matched to a gene. CDR3 DNA: TGCAGTGCTAGGTGGGGGCAGGGGGCCGGGGCCTACAATGAGCAGTTCTTC. Amino acids: CSARWGQGAGAYNEQFF.

This clonotype was recorded many times. This rearrangement joins TRBV7-9 to TRBJ2-1; 9 nucleotides line up with TRBD2. Per germline, CDR1 SEHNR and CDR2 FQNEAQ (reference sequence). The CDR3 totals 16 residues. V lost 4 bases, J lost 8 bases, and 12 bases stayed unmatched. The CDR3 DNA follows: TGTGCCAGCAGCTCCTATAGCGGGAGACGGCTCGATGAGCAGTTCTTC. Translating it yields CASSSYSGRRLDEQFF.

This clonotype was seen many times. Written as DNA, the CDR3 is TGTGCCAGCAGCGTCTATTCACCGGTAGATACGCAGTATTTT. This gives the protein CASSVYSPVDTQYF. V usage is TRBV5-5 and J usage is TRBJ2-3; D ambiguous. The CDR3 loop spans 14 amino acids. Trimming pared 4 bases from V and 5 bases from J, leaving 14 bases between. Germline CDR1 reads SGHKS; CDR2 reads YYEKEE (reference sequence).

This clonotype was counted at least ten times. The chain couples TRBV4-3 to TRBJ2-7; tentative D call: TRBD2 (5 bases). The V gene lost 2 bases and the J gene lost 4 bases, with 15 bases spanning the gap. Germline V gives CDR1 LGHNA, CDR2 YSLEER. The CDR3 runs 15 residues. CDR3 protein: CASSQIGGRDYEQYF. CDR3 in DNA: TGCGCCAGCAGCCAAATTGGCGGCCGGGATTACGAGCAGTACTTC.

This clonotype was recorded many times. The V and J genes are TRBV9 and TRBJ2-3; D is ambiguous. The CDR3 is 12 residues long. Trimming cost V 0 bases and J 4 bases, with 3 bases left between them. The germline CDR1 and CDR2 sequences are SGDLS and YYNGEE. CDR3 sequence: CASSVEADTQYF. CDR3 in DNA: TGTGCCAGCAGCGTAGAGGCAGATACGCAGTATTTT.